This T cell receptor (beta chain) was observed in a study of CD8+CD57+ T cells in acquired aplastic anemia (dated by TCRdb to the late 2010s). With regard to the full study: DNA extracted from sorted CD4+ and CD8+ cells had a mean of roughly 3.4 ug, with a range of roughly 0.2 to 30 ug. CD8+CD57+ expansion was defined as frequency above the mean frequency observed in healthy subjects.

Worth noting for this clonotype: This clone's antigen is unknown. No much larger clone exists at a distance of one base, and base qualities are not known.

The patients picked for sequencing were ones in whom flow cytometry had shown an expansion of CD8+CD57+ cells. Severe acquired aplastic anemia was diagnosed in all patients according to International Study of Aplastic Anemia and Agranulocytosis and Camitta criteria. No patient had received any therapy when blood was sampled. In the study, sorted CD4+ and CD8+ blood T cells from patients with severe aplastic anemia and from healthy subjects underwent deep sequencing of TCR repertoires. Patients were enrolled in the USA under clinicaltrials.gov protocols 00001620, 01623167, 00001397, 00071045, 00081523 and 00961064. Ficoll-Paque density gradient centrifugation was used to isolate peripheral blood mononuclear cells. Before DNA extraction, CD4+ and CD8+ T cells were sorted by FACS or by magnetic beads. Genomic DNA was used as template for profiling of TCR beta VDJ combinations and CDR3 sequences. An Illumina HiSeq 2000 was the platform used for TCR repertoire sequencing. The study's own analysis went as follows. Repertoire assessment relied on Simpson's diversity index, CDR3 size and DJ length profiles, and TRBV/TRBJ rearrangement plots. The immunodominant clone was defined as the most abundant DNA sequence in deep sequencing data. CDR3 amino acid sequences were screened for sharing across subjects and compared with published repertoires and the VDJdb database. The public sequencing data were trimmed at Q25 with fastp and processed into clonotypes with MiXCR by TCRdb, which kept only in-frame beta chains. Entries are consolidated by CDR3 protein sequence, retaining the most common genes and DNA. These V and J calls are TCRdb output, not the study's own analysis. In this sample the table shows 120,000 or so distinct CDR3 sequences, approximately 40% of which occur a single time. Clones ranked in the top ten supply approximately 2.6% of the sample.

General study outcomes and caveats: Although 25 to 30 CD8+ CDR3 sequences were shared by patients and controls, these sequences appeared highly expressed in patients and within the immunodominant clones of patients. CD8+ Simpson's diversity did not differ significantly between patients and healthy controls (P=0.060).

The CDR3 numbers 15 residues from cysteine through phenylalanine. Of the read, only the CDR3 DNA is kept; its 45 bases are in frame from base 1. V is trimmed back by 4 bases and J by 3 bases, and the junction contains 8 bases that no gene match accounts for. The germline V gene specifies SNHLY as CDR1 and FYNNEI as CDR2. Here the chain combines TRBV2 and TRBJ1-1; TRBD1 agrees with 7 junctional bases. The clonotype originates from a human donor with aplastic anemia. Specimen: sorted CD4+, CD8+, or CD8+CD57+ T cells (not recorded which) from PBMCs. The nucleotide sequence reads TGTGCCAGCAGTGGTCCCAGGGGGGCGTACACTGAAGCTTTCTTT. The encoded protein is CASSGPRGAYTEAFF.